Listed below are T cell receptor beta chains from one sample, sequenced in a study of blood T cell repertoires in COVID-19. Sequenced by immunoSEQ multiplex PCR; TCRdb stores in-frame clones only, minus some. Of about 260,000 clones listed, approximately 88% were seen once; the top ten hold about 9.4%. The specimen sequenced was peripheral blood. The receptors were sampled from a woman in her 70s with COVID-19, enrolled during active disease. CDR3s include the opening cysteine and the closing phenylalanine or tryptophan. The D gene is left open where the match is weak. For some rows the clone size is stated as once, few or many, or as a class when expanded; others skip it.

j_call clone_size d_call v_call cdr3_aa cdr3_nt
TRBJ1-5 NA NA TRBV28 CASSYNRLINQPQHF TGTGCCAGCAGTTATAACAGACTAATCAATCAGCCCCAGCATTTT
TRBJ1-6 NA NA TRBV19 CASSIAEDLNSPLHF TGTGCCAGTAGTATTGCAGAAGATTTGAATTCACCCCTCCACTTT
TRBJ1-4 NA NA TRBV11-2 CASSLDAEGAIF TGTGCCAGCAGCTTAGACGCAGAGGGAGCGATTTTT
TRBJ2-1 NA TRBD2 TRBV5-1 CASGLADSYNEQFF TGCGCCAGCGGACTAGCGGACTCCTACAATGAGCAGTTCTTC
TRBJ2-1 NA NA TRBV3-1/TRBV3-2 CASSQENRVNEQFF TGTGCCAGCAGCCAAGAGAACAGGGTCAATGAGCAGTTCTTC
TRBJ1-2 NA TRBD1 TRBV9 CASSDPRDRDYGYTF TGTGCCAGCAGCGACCCCCGGGACAGAGACTATGGCTACACCTTC
TRBJ1-2 NA TRBD1 TRBV6-5 CASSLDRGGVGYTF TGTGCCAGCAGCCTAGACAGGGGGGGAGTGGGCTACACCTTC
TRBJ2-3 NA TRBD1 TRBV5-6 CASSPRGQGTDTQYF TGTGCCAGCAGCCCACGGGGACAGGGGACAGATACGCAGTATTTT
TRBJ1-6 NA TRBD1 TRBV28 CASSFGDRVDFSPLHF TGTGCCAGCAGTTTCGGCGACAGGGTTGATTTTTCACCCCTCCACTTT
TRBJ2-7 NA NA TRBV7-2 CASSPTFGSSNEQYF TGTGCCAGCAGCCCCACTTTCGGGAGCTCGAACGAGCAGTACTTC
TRBJ2-5 NA NA TRBV2 CASSEALTAGTQYF TGTGCCAGCAGTGAAGCGCTTACCGCCGGGACCCAGTACTTC
TRBJ2-1 NA TRBD1 TRBV29-1 CSVGYGTGDFDEQFF TGCAGCGTTGGATATGGGACAGGGGATTTCGATGAGCAGTTCTTC
TRBJ1-1 NA TRBD1 TRBV7-8 CASSSGQGGGNEAFF TGTGCCAGCAGCTCTGGACAGGGAGGAGGCAATGAAGCTTTCTTT
TRBJ1-2 NA NA TRBV15 CATSRNSYGYTF TGTGCCACCAGCAGGAACAGCTATGGCTACACCTTC
TRBJ1-2 NA TRBD1 TRBV27 CASSSLTGGGYGYTF TGTGCCAGCAGTTCCCTGACAGGGGGCGGCTATGGCTACACCTTC
TRBJ2-5 NA TRBD1 TRBV30 CAWRLTGPETQYF TGTGCCTGGAGGTTGACAGGGCCGGAGACCCAGTACTTC
TRBJ2-2 once NA TRBV21-1 CASLRSVNTGELFF TGTGCCAGCCTTCGCTCAGTCAACACCGGGGAGCTGTTTTTT
TRBJ2-3 NA TRBD2 TRBV3-1/TRBV3-2 CASSQGQGGYQYF TGTGCCAGCAGCCAAGGCCAGGGAGGGTACCAGTATTTT
TRBJ1-1 NA NA TRBV5-5 CASSLREANTEAFF TGTGCCAGCAGCTTAAGGGAGGCGAACACTGAAGCTTTCTTT
TRBJ2-5 NA TRBD2 TRBV5-4 CASSPVRGLAGVETQYF TGTGCCAGCAGCCCCGTCAGGGGGCTAGCGGGAGTCGAGACCCAGTACTTC
TRBJ2-5 NA TRBD1 TRBV5-1 CASSLTTGAQYF TGCGCCAGCAGCTTGACAACAGGGGCCCAGTACTTC
TRBJ1-6 NA TRBD1 TRBV30 CAWSVHQGDPLLSPLHF TGTGCCTGGAGTGTACATCAGGGGGACCCATTGCTTTCACCCCTCCACTTT
TRBJ1-5 NA NA TRBV6-6 CASSYSQGMNQPQHF TGTGCCAGCAGTTACTCACAGGGAATGAATCAGCCCCAGCATTTT
TRBJ1-4 NA TRBD1 TRBV7-9 CASSRGQGNEKLFF TGTGCCAGCAGCAGAGGACAGGGTAATGAAAAACTGTTTTTT
TRBJ1-2 NA TRBD1 TRBV6-5 CASTRRQGPYGYTF TGTGCCAGCACCCGAAGACAGGGGCCCTATGGCTACACCTTC
TRBJ1-1 NA TRBD1 TRBV5-1 CASSFQTGEGTEAFF TGCGCCAGCAGCTTCCAGACAGGGGAGGGAACTGAAGCTTTCTTT
TRBJ1-6 once NA TRBV7-3 CASSLTWGGDSPLHF TGTGCCAGCAGCTTAACGTGGGGGGGCGATTCACCCCTCCACTTT
TRBJ1-6 NA NA TRBV6-2/TRBV6-3 CASSTSLSPLHF TGTGCCAGCAGTACGAGTCTTTCACCCCTCCACTTT
TRBJ2-3 NA TRBD1 TRBV11-3 CASSIPTGVGDTQYF TGTGCCAGCAGCATTCCGACAGGGGTAGGGGATACGCAGTATTTT
TRBJ1-6 NA NA TRBV27 CASSFSAEVNSPLHF TGTGCCAGCAGTTTTTCGGCGGAGGTAAATTCACCCCTCCACTTT
TRBJ1-1 NA NA TRBV20-1 CSAQGGSKAFF TGCAGTGCTCAAGGAGGGAGTAAAGCTTTCTTT
TRBJ2-5 NA NA TRBV24-1 CATSDPQETQYF TGTGCCACCAGTGATCCACAAGAGACCCAGTACTTC
TRBJ2-7 NA NA TRBV3-1/TRBV3-2 CASSQDGHDYEQYF TGTGCCAGCAGCCAAGATGGGCACGATTACGAGCAGTACTTC
TRBJ2-7 NA TRBD1 TRBV27 CASTLTAGGSLEQYF TGTGCCAGCACCCTTACGGCAGGGGGTTCCCTCGAGCAGTACTTC
TRBJ1-2 NA TRBD1 TRBV18 CASSPPQGAPSNYGYTF TGTGCCAGCTCACCACCGCAGGGGGCCCCTTCTAACTATGGCTACACCTTC
TRBJ1-1 NA NA TRBV30 CAWSVLENRDTEAFF TGTGCCTGGAGTGTACTAGAAAACAGGGACACTGAAGCTTTCTTT
TRBJ2-3 NA TRBD1 TRBV27 CASSFRDRFTDTQYF TGTGCCAGCAGTTTCCGGGACAGATTCACAGATACGCAGTATTTT
TRBJ2-7 NA TRBD2 TRBV3-1/TRBV3-2 CASSLSGRRRYEQYF TGTGCCAGCAGCCTTAGCGGGAGAAGAAGGTACGAGCAGTACTTC
TRBJ2-5 NA NA TRBV29-1 CSVVGPSRETQYF TGCAGCGTTGTTGGGCCATCCCGAGAGACCCAGTACTTC
TRBJ2-2 few TRBD2 TRBV11-2 CASRLAGAQGGELFF TGTGCCAGCAGATTAGCGGGAGCACAGGGGGGGGAGCTGTTTTTT
TRBJ2-1 NA NA TRBV24-1 CATSAWTINEQFF TGTGCCACCAGTGCCTGGACTATCAATGAGCAGTTCTTC
TRBJ1-5 NA TRBD1 TRBV30 CAWKGTGNQPQHF TGTGCCTGGAAAGGGACAGGGAATCAGCCCCAGCATTTT
TRBJ2-1 NA TRBD1 TRBV5-4 CASSPVPKTGYEQFF TGTGCCAGCAGTCCTGTACCAAAGACAGGGTATGAGCAGTTCTTC
TRBJ1-4 NA NA TRBV9 CASSPSLLDEKLFF TGTGCCAGCAGCCCGAGTCTGCTGGATGAAAAACTGTTTTTT
TRBJ1-4 NA NA TRBV27 CASSFLQSNEKLFF TGTGCCAGCAGTTTTTTACAGTCTAATGAAAAACTGTTTTTT
TRBJ2-1 NA TRBD2 TRBV10-3 CAIRGTSGSFGEQFF TGTGCCATCAGGGGGACTAGCGGGAGTTTTGGTGAGCAGTTCTTC
TRBJ1-5 NA TRBD1 TRBV28 CASRYTGGWQPQHF TGTGCCAGCAGATATACAGGGGGCTGGCAGCCCCAGCATTTT
TRBJ1-6 NA NA TRBV6-5 CASSYSLGEGNSPLHF TGTGCCAGCAGTTACTCACTGGGGGAGGGTAATTCACCCCTCCACTTT
TRBJ1-6 NA NA TRBV27 CASSLSQGPLRSPLHF TGTGCCAGCAGTTTATCGCAGGGGCCCCTGAGATCACCCCTCCACTTT
TRBJ2-7 NA NA TRBV30 CAWSPSPGTEQYF TGTGCCTGGAGCCCGTCCCCGGGAACCGAGCAGTACTTC
TRBJ1-5 NA TRBD1 TRBV19 CASSKDRGLNQPQHF TGTGCCAGTAGCAAGGACAGGGGCCTGAATCAGCCCCAGCATTTT
TRBJ2-1 NA NA TRBV12-5 CASGFVGSGEQFF TGTGCTAGTGGTTTTGTCGGGAGCGGTGAGCAGTTCTTC
TRBJ2-7 NA TRBD2 TRBV4-1 CASSQVYTSGSYEQYF TGCGCCAGCAGCCAAGTATATACTAGCGGGAGCTACGAGCAGTACTTC
TRBJ2-3 NA TRBD2 TRBV6-4 CASRKTGTSGSLRGDTQYF TGTGCCAGCAGAAAAACGGGGACTAGCGGGAGTCTAAGGGGAGATACGCAGTATTTT